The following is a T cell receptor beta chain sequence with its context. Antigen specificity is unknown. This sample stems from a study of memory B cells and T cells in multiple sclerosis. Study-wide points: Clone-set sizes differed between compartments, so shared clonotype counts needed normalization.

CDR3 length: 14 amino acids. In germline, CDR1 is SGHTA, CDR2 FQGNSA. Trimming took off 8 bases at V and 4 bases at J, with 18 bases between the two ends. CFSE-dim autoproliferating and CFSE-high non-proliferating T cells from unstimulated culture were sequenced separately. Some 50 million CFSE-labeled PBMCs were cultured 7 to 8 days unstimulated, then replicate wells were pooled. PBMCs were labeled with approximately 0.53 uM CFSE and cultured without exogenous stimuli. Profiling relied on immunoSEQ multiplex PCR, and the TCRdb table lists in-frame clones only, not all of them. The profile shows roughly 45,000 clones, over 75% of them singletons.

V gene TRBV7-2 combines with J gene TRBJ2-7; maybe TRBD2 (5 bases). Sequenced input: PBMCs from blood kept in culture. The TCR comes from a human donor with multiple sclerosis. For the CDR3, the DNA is TGTGCCAGCCTTGGAGGCGGGCGACAATACGAGCAGTACTTC. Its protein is CASLGGGRQYEQYF.